This T cell receptor (beta chain) was obtained from a study of cytomegalovirus exposure and HLA in healthy donors. Study results and limitations: Earlier findings revealed that most TCR beta V segments proved productive either about 90% or about 30% of the time.

This CDR3 has 14 amino acids. V lost 3 bases, J lost 1 base, and 9 bases lay in between. The germline CDR1 and CDR2 sequences are KGHSY and FQNENV. PCR was performed using 60 Vbeta and 13 Jbeta primers. Some clones are missing from TCRdb's copy, which holds only in-frame ones; the method was immunoSEQ multiplex PCR. The data hold tens of thousands of clones, with 60% to 80% observed a single time. This clone was recorded only once. Its antigen is undetermined. This sequence was found in a woman between 45 and 60 years old in good health and CMV-seropositive. The specimen was PBMCs. The J gene is TRBJ1-1, the V gene TRBV16, with D possibly matching TRBD1 (5 bases). The CDR3 reads CASSQAGGNTEAFF. The CDR3 DNA sequence: TGTGCCAGCAGCCAGGCCGGGGGGAACACTGAAGCTTTCTTT. Full variable domain (missing parts from reference TRBV16 and TRBJ1-1): GEEVAQTPKHLVRGEGQKAKLYCAPIKGHSYVFWYQQVLKNEFKFLISFQNENVFDETGMPKERFSAKCLPNSPCSLEIQATKLEDSAVYFCASSQAGGNTEAFFGQGTRLTVV.